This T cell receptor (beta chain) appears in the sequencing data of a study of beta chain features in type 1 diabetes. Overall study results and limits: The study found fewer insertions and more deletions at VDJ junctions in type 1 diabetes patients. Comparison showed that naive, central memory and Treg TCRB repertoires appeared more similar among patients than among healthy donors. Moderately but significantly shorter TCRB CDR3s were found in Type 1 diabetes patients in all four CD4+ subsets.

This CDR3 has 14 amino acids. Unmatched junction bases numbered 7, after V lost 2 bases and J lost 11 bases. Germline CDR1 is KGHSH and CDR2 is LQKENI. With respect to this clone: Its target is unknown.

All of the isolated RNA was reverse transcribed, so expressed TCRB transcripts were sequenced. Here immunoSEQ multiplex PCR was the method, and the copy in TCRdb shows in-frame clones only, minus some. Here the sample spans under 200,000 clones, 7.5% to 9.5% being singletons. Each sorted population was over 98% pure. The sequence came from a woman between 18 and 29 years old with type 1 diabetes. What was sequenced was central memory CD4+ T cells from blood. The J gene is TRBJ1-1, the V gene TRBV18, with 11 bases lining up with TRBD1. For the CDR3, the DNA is TGTGCCAGCTCACCATCTGGACAGGGGGCAGGGGCTTTCTTT. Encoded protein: CASSPSGQGAGAFF.